This T cell receptor beta chain was captured in a study of blood T cells in healthy people across ages. A J-beta primer mix and a sample-barcoded 5' primer were used in a second PCR of roughly 6 to 11 cycles. TCRdb fed the 5' RACE reads into MiXCR, producing one record per CDR3 protein. The table records around 2 million distinct CDR3 sequences, 35% to 50% of them present only once. The length of the CDR3 is 16 residues. From germline, CDR1 is DFQATT and CDR2 SNEGSKA (reference sequence). Trimming removed 2 bases at V and 0 bases at J, with 16 bases between. The origin of this receptor is a human donor in good health. The sample taken for sequencing was blood. The chain has TRBV20-1 and TRBJ2-5; D is perhaps TRBD2 (7 bases). This CDR3 reads CSARMAGAVYQETQYF. CDR3 in DNA: TGCAGTGCTAGAATGGCGGGGGCCGTATACCAAGAGACCCAGTACTTC.